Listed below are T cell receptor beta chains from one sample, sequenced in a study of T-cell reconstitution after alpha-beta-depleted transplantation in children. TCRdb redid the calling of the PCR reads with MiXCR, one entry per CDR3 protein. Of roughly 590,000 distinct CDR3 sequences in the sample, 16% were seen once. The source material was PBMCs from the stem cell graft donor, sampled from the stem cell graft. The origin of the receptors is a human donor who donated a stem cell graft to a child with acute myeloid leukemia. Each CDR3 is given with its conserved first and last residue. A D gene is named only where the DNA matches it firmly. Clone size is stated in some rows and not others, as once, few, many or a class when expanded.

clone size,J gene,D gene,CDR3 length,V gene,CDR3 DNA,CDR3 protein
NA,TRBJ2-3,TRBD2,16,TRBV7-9,TGTGCCAGCAGCTCGGTGGGCAGGGACTACACAGATACGCAGTATTTT,CASSSVGRDYTDTQYF
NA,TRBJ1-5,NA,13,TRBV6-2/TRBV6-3,TGTGCCAGCAGTTACGGAGGGAGCGGACCCCAGCATTTT,CASSYGGSGPQHF
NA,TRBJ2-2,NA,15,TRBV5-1,TGCGCCAGCAGCTTCCGGATGGGGGCGAGGGAGGAGCTGTTTTTT,CASSFRMGAREELFF
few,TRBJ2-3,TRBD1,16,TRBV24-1,TGTGCCACCAGTGATCCAGACAGGGGTGAAACAGATACGCAGTATTTT,CATSDPDRGETDTQYF
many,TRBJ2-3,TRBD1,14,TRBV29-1,TGCAGCGTTGAAGACAGGGGGCCAACAGATACGCAGTATTTT,CSVEDRGPTDTQYF
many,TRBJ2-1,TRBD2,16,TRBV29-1,TGCAGCGTTGAAGGGATGGCGGGGGGTGCCTACAATGAGCAGTTCTTC,CSVEGMAGGAYNEQFF
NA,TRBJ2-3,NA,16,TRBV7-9,TGTGCCAGCAGCTCGCATCGGGGGCCTCGCACAGATACGCAGTATTTT,CASSSHRGPRTDTQYF
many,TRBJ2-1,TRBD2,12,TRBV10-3,TGTGCCATCAGTGAGCGGGGGGATGAGCAGTTCTTC,CAISERGDEQFF
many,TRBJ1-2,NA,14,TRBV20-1,TGCAGTGCTAGAGATGCAGGGAAGGGCTATGGCTACACCTTC,CSARDAGKGYGYTF
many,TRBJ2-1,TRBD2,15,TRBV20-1,TGCAGTGCTAGGAGGGGGGCGGGGGGCTTGAATGAGCAGTTCTTC,CSARRGAGGLNEQFF
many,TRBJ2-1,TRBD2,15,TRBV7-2,TGTGCCAGCAGCTTAGCCGCGGGGGGGTTCAATGAGCAGTTCTTC,CASSLAAGGFNEQFF
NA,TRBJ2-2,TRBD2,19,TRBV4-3,TGCGCCAGCAGCCAAGATCTTGATAGCGGGGGGGCCCCGACCGGGGAGCTGTTCTTT,CASSQDLDSGGAPTGELFF
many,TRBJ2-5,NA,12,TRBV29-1,TGCAGCGTTGAAGCCGGAGGAAAGACCCAGTACTTC,CSVEAGGKTQYF
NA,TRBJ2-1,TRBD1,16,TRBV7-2,TGTGCCAGCCAAATTAGACAGGGTTTAATGAGCAATGAGCAGTTCTTC,CASQIRQGLMSNEQFF
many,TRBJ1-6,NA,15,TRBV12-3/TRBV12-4,TGTGCCAGCAGTTCCTTGGTGGGACGTAATTCACCCCTCCACTTT,CASSSLVGRNSPLHF
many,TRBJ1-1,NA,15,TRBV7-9,TGTGCCAGCAGCCCCCGGGACCGCCCGAACACTGAAGCTTTCTTT,CASSPRDRPNTEAFF
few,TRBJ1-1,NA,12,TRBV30,TGTGCCTGGGGACGGGGGAACACTGAAGCTTTCTTT,CAWGRGNTEAFF